These T cell receptor beta chains were read from a single sample in a study of blood T cell repertoires in COVID-19. Repertoires were generated with immunoSEQ multiplex PCR, while TCRdb's copy carries only in-frame clones and drops some. The data contain roughly 240,000 clones, around nine tenths of them seen just once; the ten biggest clones take up around 1.7%. The sample was peripheral blood. The receptor source for this set is an older woman who had recovered from COVID-19. Both conserved end residues are part of each CDR3. A D gene is named only where the DNA matches it firmly. Not all rows give a size; the values are once, few, many and, for expanded clones, a class.

j_gene: TRBJ2-1
abundance: NA
d_gene: TRBD2
v_gene: TRBV6-4
CDR3nt: TGTGCCAGCAGTGAGGCTAGCGGAAACTCCTACAATGAGCAGTTCTTC
CDR3aa: CASSEASGNSYNEQFF

j_gene: TRBJ2-7
abundance: NA
d_gene: TRBD2
v_gene: TRBV2
CDR3nt: TGTGCCAGCAGTCCTGGGGGGGAAGTGCAGTACTTC
CDR3aa: CASSPGGEVQYF

j_gene: TRBJ2-7
abundance: NA
d_gene: NA
v_gene: TRBV9
CDR3nt: TGTGCCAGCAGCGCTGGGTCAATGAGGAGGTCCTACGAGCAGTACTTC
CDR3aa: CASSAGSMRRSYEQYF

j_gene: TRBJ1-1
abundance: NA
d_gene: NA
v_gene: TRBV5-1
CDR3nt: TGCGCCAGCAGAACCGACACGAACACTGAAGCTTTCTTT
CDR3aa: CASRTDTNTEAFF

j_gene: TRBJ1-4
abundance: NA
d_gene: NA
v_gene: TRBV23-1
CDR3nt: TGCGCCAGCAGTTGGCGGGATTACGGGGATGAAAAACTGTTTTTT
CDR3aa: CASSWRDYGDEKLFF

j_gene: TRBJ2-1
abundance: NA
d_gene: NA
v_gene: TRBV2
CDR3nt: TGTGCCAGCAGTGAGTTGTCTAGCTCCTACAATGAGCAGTTCTTC
CDR3aa: CASSELSSSYNEQFF

j_gene: TRBJ1-2
abundance: NA
d_gene: NA
v_gene: TRBV1
CDR3nt: TGCACCAGCAGCCAAAGGCCCACAGGTGGATATCGCTATGGCTACACCTTC
CDR3aa: CTSSQRPTGGYRYGYTF

j_gene: TRBJ1-2
abundance: NA
d_gene: NA
v_gene: TRBV18
CDR3nt: TGTGCCAGCTCACCATCTCCGATTAGGGGCGGCTACACCTTC
CDR3aa: CASSPSPIRGGYTF

j_gene: TRBJ1-1
abundance: NA
d_gene: TRBD1
v_gene: TRBV6-5
CDR3nt: TGTGCCAGCAGTTACCCGGGACAGGTGAACACTGAAGCTTTCTTT
CDR3aa: CASSYPGQVNTEAFF

j_gene: TRBJ1-1
abundance: NA
d_gene: TRBD1
v_gene: TRBV29-1
CDR3nt: TGCAGCGTAGCAACAGGGACAGGGGAAGCTTTCTTT
CDR3aa: CSVATGTGEAFF

j_gene: TRBJ2-7
abundance: NA
d_gene: TRBD1
v_gene: TRBV4-3
CDR3nt: TGCGCCAGCAGCCAAGATGCCAGGACAGGGTACGAGCAGTACTTC
CDR3aa: CASSQDARTGYEQYF

j_gene: TRBJ1-5
abundance: NA
d_gene: TRBD1
v_gene: TRBV7-6
CDR3nt: TGTGCCAGCAGCTTAGGGGGACAGTTTCAGCCCCAGCATTTT
CDR3aa: CASSLGGQFQPQHF

j_gene: TRBJ1-2
abundance: NA
d_gene: NA
v_gene: TRBV7-3
CDR3nt: TGTGCCAGCAGCTCCGGGACGGGGGGCGTCTATGGCTACACCTTC
CDR3aa: CASSSGTGGVYGYTF

j_gene: TRBJ1-4
abundance: NA
d_gene: NA
v_gene: TRBV6-1
CDR3nt: TGTGCCAGCAGTGAAGCGAGGAAGTCGGCGGGCGAAAAACTGTTTTTT
CDR3aa: CASSEARKSAGEKLFF

j_gene: TRBJ1-4
abundance: NA
d_gene: TRBD1
v_gene: TRBV5-4
CDR3nt: TGTGCCAGCAGCTTGGCCGGGACAGGGGGAGGAAAACTGTTTTTT
CDR3aa: CASSLAGTGGGKLFF

j_gene: TRBJ2-2
abundance: NA
d_gene: NA
v_gene: TRBV23-1
CDR3nt: TGCGCCAGCAGTCCCCCTCGGGCGAAGGGGGGGGAGCTGTTTTTT
CDR3aa: CASSPPRAKGGELFF

j_gene: TRBJ2-1
abundance: NA
d_gene: TRBD2
v_gene: TRBV9
CDR3nt: TGTGCCAGCAGCGACCTAGCGGGGGGAGATTACAATGAGCAGTTCTTC
CDR3aa: CASSDLAGGDYNEQFF

j_gene: TRBJ2-7
abundance: NA
d_gene: TRBD1
v_gene: TRBV5-1
CDR3nt: TGCGCCAGCAGCATGGGACAGCTTCATCCCGTCCGGTCCTACGAGCAGTACTTC
CDR3aa: CASSMGQLHPVRSYEQYF

j_gene: TRBJ1-5
abundance: once
d_gene: TRBD1
v_gene: TRBV28
CDR3nt: TGTGCCAGCGGACGGGACAGGGTAGGGCAGCCCCAGCATTTT
CDR3aa: CASGRDRVGQPQHF

j_gene: TRBJ1-5
abundance: NA
d_gene: NA
v_gene: TRBV7-8
CDR3nt: TGTGCCAGCAGCTACTTCGGGGGATTTAGCAATCAGCCCCAGCATTTT
CDR3aa: CASSYFGGFSNQPQHF

j_gene: TRBJ2-6
abundance: NA
d_gene: TRBD2
v_gene: TRBV7-6
CDR3nt: TGTGCCAGCAGCTTAGATTCGCGGGGGGGCACTGGGGCCAACGTCCTGACTTTC
CDR3aa: CASSLDSRGGTGANVLTF

j_gene: TRBJ1-2
abundance: NA
d_gene: NA
v_gene: TRBV3-1/TRBV3-2
CDR3nt: TGTGCCAGCAGCGAACAGGGTTTAGGGGGCTACACCTTC
CDR3aa: CASSEQGLGGYTF

j_gene: TRBJ2-1
abundance: NA
d_gene: TRBD2
v_gene: TRBV9
CDR3nt: TGTGCCAGCAGCCCCCGACTAGCGGGGCTCAATGAGCAGTTCTTC
CDR3aa: CASSPRLAGLNEQFF

j_gene: TRBJ1-1
abundance: NA
d_gene: NA
v_gene: TRBV6-6
CDR3nt: TGTGCCAGCAGTGGCGACACGGAACAGATGGCTTTCTTT
CDR3aa: CASSGDTEQMAFF

j_gene: TRBJ1-3
abundance: NA
d_gene: TRBD1
v_gene: TRBV10-3
CDR3nt: TGTGCCATCAGTGAGACGAAGGGACAGGGGGCTTTTGGAAACACCATATATTTT
CDR3aa: CAISETKGQGAFGNTIYF

j_gene: TRBJ1-2
abundance: few
d_gene: TRBD1
v_gene: TRBV29-1
CDR3nt: TGCAGCGTTGAGTGGACAGGGGAATTAATCTGGGGCTACACCTTC
CDR3aa: CSVEWTGELIWGYTF

j_gene: TRBJ1-5
abundance: few
d_gene: TRBD1
v_gene: TRBV19
CDR3nt: TGTGCCAGTTCAAGACCGGGACAGGGAAATAGCAATCAGCCCCAGCATTTT
CDR3aa: CASSRPGQGNSNQPQHF

j_gene: TRBJ2-1
abundance: few
d_gene: TRBD2
v_gene: TRBV11-3
CDR3nt: TGTGCCAGCAGCTTGGGACTAGCGGGGGGGCATGAGCAGTTCTTC
CDR3aa: CASSLGLAGGHEQFF

j_gene: TRBJ2-3
abundance: NA
d_gene: TRBD1
v_gene: TRBV6-5
CDR3nt: TGTGCCATCATGCTACAGGGGATTGGCACAGATACGCAGTATTTT
CDR3aa: CAIMLQGIGTDTQYF

j_gene: TRBJ2-5
abundance: NA
d_gene: TRBD1
v_gene: TRBV29-1
CDR3nt: TGCAGCGTTGGGACAGGGGGCGAGACCCAGTACTTC
CDR3aa: CSVGTGGETQYF

j_gene: TRBJ1-4
abundance: few
d_gene: TRBD1
v_gene: TRBV6-5
CDR3nt: TGTGCCAGCAGTTACAATCGCGGGACAGGGCAATTACTGTTTTTT
CDR3aa: CASSYNRGTGQLLFF

j_gene: TRBJ2-1
abundance: NA
d_gene: NA
v_gene: TRBV5-1
CDR3nt: TGCGCCAGCAGCCCGACTCGAGGTGGGCAGTTCTTC
CDR3aa: CASSPTRGGQFF

j_gene: TRBJ2-7
abundance: NA
d_gene: NA
v_gene: TRBV3-1/TRBV3-2
CDR3nt: TGTGCCAGCAGCCAAGACGCCGTTGCGCGCGAGCAGTACTTC
CDR3aa: CASSQDAVAREQYF

j_gene: TRBJ2-7
abundance: NA
d_gene: NA
v_gene: TRBV7-8
CDR3nt: TGTGCCAGCAGCTCCGGACAGGGAGGGCCCTACGAGCAGTACTTC
CDR3aa: CASSSGQGGPYEQYF

j_gene: TRBJ2-1
abundance: NA
d_gene: TRBD2
v_gene: TRBV9
CDR3nt: TGTGCCAGCAGCGTAGGAATACGACCGGGACTAGCGGGGGCAAACAATGAGCAGTTCTTC
CDR3aa: CASSVGIRPGLAGANNEQFF

j_gene: TRBJ2-7
abundance: NA
d_gene: NA
v_gene: TRBV4-1
CDR3nt: TGCGCCAGCAGCCGGGACACTTCCTACGAGCAGTACTTC
CDR3aa: CASSRDTSYEQYF

j_gene: TRBJ2-3
abundance: NA
d_gene: TRBD2
v_gene: TRBV27
CDR3nt: TGTGCCAGCACCCCCCGCGGAGTAGCGGGGGGCACAGATACGCAGTATTTT
CDR3aa: CASTPRGVAGGTDTQYF

j_gene: TRBJ2-1
abundance: NA
d_gene: TRBD1
v_gene: TRBV5-6
CDR3nt: TGTGCCAGCAGCTTTGTTTGGGACAGCAACAATGAGCAGTTCTTC
CDR3aa: CASSFVWDSNNEQFF

j_gene: TRBJ1-2
abundance: NA
d_gene: NA
v_gene: TRBV5-6
CDR3nt: TGTGCCAGCAGCCAAGGGACACTCTATGGCTACACCTTC
CDR3aa: CASSQGTLYGYTF

j_gene: TRBJ2-2
abundance: NA
d_gene: NA
v_gene: TRBV4-3
CDR3nt: TGCGCCAGCAGCCAAGATGGATATCGGGGCACCGGGGAGCTGTTTTTT
CDR3aa: CASSQDGYRGTGELFF

j_gene: TRBJ1-1
abundance: NA
d_gene: TRBD1
v_gene: TRBV9
CDR3nt: TGTGCCAGCAGGGGCCAGGGGGCTGATGAAGCTTTCTTT
CDR3aa: CASRGQGADEAFF